The subject of this entry is one T cell receptor (beta chain). The template used for profiling TCR beta VDJ and CDR3 was genomic DNA. TCRdb passed the reads through MiXCR, listing each CDR3 protein once. The sample records fewer than 80,000 distinct CDR3 sequences, around 70% being singletons. Trimming left V 6 bases short and J 2 bases short, with 7 bases between. CDR1 and CDR2 (germline): KGHDR, SFDVKD. The CDR3 contains 13 residues. This entry is derived from a study of CD8+CD57+ T cells in acquired aplastic anemia. As for the study in general: CD4+ and CD8+ cells, once sorted, gave DNA averaging roughly 3 ug.

CD8+CD57+ cell expansion, shown by flow cytometry, had occurred in the patients selected for sequencing. Severe acquired aplastic anemia was present in all patients. The chain employs TRBV24-1 and TRBJ2-1; no firm D call. This clonotype was obtained from a human donor with aplastic anemia. The sequencing sample was made of sorted CD4+, CD8+, or CD8+CD57+ T cells (not recorded which) from PBMCs. CDR3 protein: CATSRLAYNEQFF. CDR3 nucleotides: TGTGCCACCAGTAGGCTAGCCTACAATGAGCAGTTCTTC.